Included here is one TCR beta chain sequence, with context. Its specificity is unknown. The junction shows a germline mismatch at one end, possibly a read error. Germline V gives CDR1 MNHNS, CDR2 SASEGT. The CDR3 spans 12 residues. The authors' processing: Built for papillary thyroid cancer, a distant-metastasis classifier drew on CDR3 differences across clinicopathological groups. Using MiXCR, TCRdb reanalyzed the PCR reads. V and J calls and clone size were set by TCRdb, not the authors. The table shows around 26,000 clones, with roughly 20% occurring only once. The data originate from a study of metastatic and nonmetastatic thyroid tumors. Study outcomes and limitations: In both blood and tumor samples, TCR beta diversity was reported significantly higher for malignant than benign nodules.

There were no patients who had received any treatment before thyroid surgery. The sequenced sample consisted of adjacent normal tissue. The clonotype was recovered from a female donor with papillary thyroid cancer or a benign thyroid nodule (not recorded which). Some clones in this sample may be carry-over from other donors' samples. The chain links TRBV6-1 to TRBJ1-6; D gene unclear. CDR3 region: CASSACNSPLHF. The CDR3 region has the DNA TGTGCCAGCAGTGCTTGTAATTCGCCCCTCCACTTT.